These T cell receptor beta chains were read from a single sample in a study of beta chain features in type 1 diabetes. The repertoire was sequenced with immunoSEQ multiplex PCR; TCRdb's copy has only in-frame clones and lacks some. Of about 180,000 clones in the sample, 7.5% to 8.5% were seen once. The sequenced sample was central memory CD4+ T cells from blood. All receptors come from a man aged 18 to 29 with type 1 diabetes. The CDR3 runs from the conserved cysteine through the conserved F or W. Fields, in order: V gene, clone size, D gene, J gene, CDR3 DNA, CDR3 protein. The D gene is left open where the match is weak. Clone sizes are given selectively: once, few, many, or a class where the clone is expanded.

V gene: TRBV2; clone size: .; D gene: TRBD2; J gene: TRBJ2-2; CDR3 DNA: TGTGCCAGCAGAGCGACTAGCGGGAGCACCGGGGAGCTGTTTTTT; CDR3 protein: CASRATSGSTGELFF
V gene: TRBV30; clone size: .; D gene: .; J gene: TRBJ1-2; CDR3 DNA: TGTGCCTCCCAACCCGAACCAGGACTGAGCTACACCTTC; CDR3 protein: CASQPEPGLSYTF
V gene: TRBV28; clone size: .; D gene: TRBD1; J gene: TRBJ2-1; CDR3 DNA: TGTGCCAGCTCAACAGGGGGCCGTTACAATGAGCAGTTCTTC; CDR3 protein: CASSTGGRYNEQFF
V gene: TRBV6-5; clone size: .; D gene: TRBD1; J gene: TRBJ2-2; CDR3 DNA: TGTGCCAGCAGCCGACCGGGACAGGGAATCGGGGAGCTGTTTTTT; CDR3 protein: CASSRPGQGIGELFF
V gene: TRBV7-8; clone size: .; D gene: .; J gene: TRBJ2-7; CDR3 DNA: TGTGCCAGCAGCTCCCAGACGGGTCGCGAGCAGTACTTC; CDR3 protein: CASSSQTGREQYF
V gene: TRBV28; clone size: .; D gene: .; J gene: TRBJ2-5; CDR3 DNA: .; CDR3 protein: CASTSGGTHPQETQYF
V gene: TRBV7-2; clone size: few; D gene: TRBD1; J gene: TRBJ2-7; CDR3 DNA: TGTGCCAGCAGCGGACAGGGTAACGGGAAGGAGCAGTACTTC; CDR3 protein: CASSGQGNGKEQYF
V gene: TRBV28; clone size: many; D gene: TRBD1; J gene: TRBJ2-6; CDR3 DNA: TGTGCCAGCAGTCAGCCCGGGACAGGTGGCTCGGCTGGGGCCAACGTCCTGACTTTC; CDR3 protein: CASSQPGTGGSAGANVLTF
V gene: TRBV2; clone size: .; D gene: .; J gene: TRBJ1-6; CDR3 DNA: TGTGCCAGCAGTTACAGGGATGGTGAACCCCTCCACTTT; CDR3 protein: CASSYRDGEPLHF
V gene: TRBV30; clone size: few; D gene: .; J gene: TRBJ2-7; CDR3 DNA: TGTGCCTGGAGGAGCTCCTACGAGCAGTACTTC; CDR3 protein: CAWRSSYEQYF
V gene: TRBV7-9; clone size: many; D gene: .; J gene: TRBJ2-3; CDR3 DNA: TGTGCCAGCACCCCCTGGGGCGCGGGGCCCACAGATACGCAGTATTTT; CDR3 protein: CASTPWGAGPTDTQYF
V gene: TRBV18; clone size: .; D gene: .; J gene: TRBJ2-3; CDR3 DNA: TGTGCCAGCTCACCAAGAGGCGGATATAGCACAGATACGCAGTATTTT; CDR3 protein: CASSPRGGYSTDTQYF
V gene: TRBV28; clone size: many; D gene: .; J gene: TRBJ1-3; CDR3 DNA: TGTGCCAGCAGTCTAAACTCTGGAAACACCATATATTTT; CDR3 protein: CASSLNSGNTIYF
V gene: TRBV5-1; clone size: few; D gene: TRBD2; J gene: TRBJ2-3; CDR3 DNA: TGCGCCAGCAGCTGGGGACTAGTTACAGATACGCAGTATTTT; CDR3 protein: CASSWGLVTDTQYF
V gene: TRBV28; clone size: few; D gene: TRBD2; J gene: TRBJ2-1; CDR3 DNA: TGTGCCAGCAGTCCGAGTAGCGGGAGCTGGGATGAGCAGTTCTTC; CDR3 protein: CASSPSSGSWDEQFF
V gene: TRBV5-6; clone size: few; D gene: .; J gene: TRBJ2-7; CDR3 DNA: TGTGCCAGCAGCTTCGGACATTCGACAGCCCCCCACGAGCAGTACTTC; CDR3 protein: CASSFGHSTAPHEQYF
V gene: TRBV5-5; clone size: .; D gene: TRBD1; J gene: TRBJ2-2; CDR3 DNA: TGTGCCAGCAGCTCATGGACAGGAGCCGGGGAGCTGTTTTTT; CDR3 protein: CASSSWTGAGELFF
V gene: TRBV5-4; clone size: .; D gene: TRBD1; J gene: TRBJ1-2; CDR3 DNA: TGTGCCAGCAGTTTTGATACAGGGGGCGCATATGGCTACACCTTC; CDR3 protein: CASSFDTGGAYGYTF
V gene: TRBV4-3; clone size: .; D gene: .; J gene: TRBJ1-5; CDR3 DNA: TGCGCCAGCAGCCAAGTATTGGAGCAGCCCCAGCATTTT; CDR3 protein: CASSQVLEQPQHF
V gene: TRBV2; clone size: few; D gene: .; J gene: TRBJ1-1; CDR3 DNA: TGTGCCAGCGCCATCCTCAGGGACACTGAAGCTTTCTTT; CDR3 protein: CASAILRDTEAFF
V gene: TRBV28; clone size: .; D gene: TRBD2; J gene: TRBJ2-1; CDR3 DNA: TGTGCCAGCAGTTTCCCGGGGGGGGCAATCGAGCAGTTCTTC; CDR3 protein: CASSFPGGAIEQFF
V gene: TRBV2; clone size: few; D gene: .; J gene: TRBJ1-6; CDR3 DNA: TGTGCCAGCAGAAATAGGGGCGCCAATTCACCCCTCCACTTT; CDR3 protein: CASRNRGANSPLHF
V gene: TRBV28; clone size: .; D gene: TRBD1; J gene: TRBJ1-4; CDR3 DNA: TGTGCCAGCAGCAGCATTCGGGACAGCAATGAAAAACTGTTTTTT; CDR3 protein: CASSSIRDSNEKLFF
V gene: TRBV18; clone size: few; D gene: TRBD1; J gene: TRBJ1-4; CDR3 DNA: TGTGCCAGCTCACCGGGACAGGGGAATGAAAAACTGTTTTTT; CDR3 protein: CASSPGQGNEKLFF
V gene: TRBV7-2; clone size: many; D gene: TRBD2; J gene: TRBJ2-7; CDR3 DNA: TGTGCCAGCAGCTGGGGACTAGCGGGATTGGGACTCTTC; CDR3 protein: CASSWGLAGLGLF
V gene: TRBV10-3; clone size: few; D gene: .; J gene: TRBJ1-3; CDR3 DNA: TGTGCCACTTTACAGGCGGACACCATATATTTT; CDR3 protein: CATLQADTIYF
V gene: TRBV19; clone size: .; D gene: .; J gene: TRBJ2-5; CDR3 DNA: TGTGCCAGTAGAGGCAGGGACCAAGAGACCCAGTACTTC; CDR3 protein: CASRGRDQETQYF
V gene: TRBV28; clone size: few; D gene: .; J gene: TRBJ1-2; CDR3 DNA: TGTGCCAGCATCGGGACAAACTATGGCTACACCTTC; CDR3 protein: CASIGTNYGYTF
V gene: TRBV7-6; clone size: .; D gene: TRBD1; J gene: TRBJ1-1; CDR3 DNA: TGTGCCAGCAGCGTGGGGACAGGGGTTCGTGACACTGAAGCTTTCTTT; CDR3 protein: CASSVGTGVRDTEAFF
V gene: TRBV6-6; clone size: once; D gene: .; J gene: TRBJ2-7; CDR3 DNA: TGTGCCAGCAGCCCCGCCGGGGGTGGTTACACTTACGAGCAGTACTTC; CDR3 protein: CASSPAGGGYTYEQYF
V gene: TRBV21-1; clone size: few; D gene: .; J gene: TRBJ2-7; CDR3 DNA: TGTGCCAGCAGCAAAGAGAAACAGGAGAGCTCCTACGAGCAGTACTTC; CDR3 protein: CASSKEKQESSYEQYF
V gene: TRBV4-3; clone size: many; D gene: TRBD1; J gene: TRBJ2-7; CDR3 DNA: TGCGCCAGCAGCCAAGGGACAGGGTACGAGCAGTACTTC; CDR3 protein: CASSQGTGYEQYF
V gene: TRBV4-1; clone size: few; D gene: TRBD1; J gene: TRBJ2-2; CDR3 DNA: TGCGCCAGCAGCCGACAGGGGGGTACCACCGGGGAGCTGTTTTTT; CDR3 protein: CASSRQGGTTGELFF
V gene: TRBV27; clone size: .; D gene: .; J gene: TRBJ1-2; CDR3 DNA: TGTGCCAGCAGTGGACCGGACAGAAACTATGGCTACACCTTC; CDR3 protein: CASSGPDRNYGYTF
V gene: TRBV4-2; clone size: .; D gene: .; J gene: TRBJ1-2; CDR3 DNA: TGTGCCAGCAGCTTGGGAAGATCTCCCTCTAGCGGCTACACCTTC; CDR3 protein: CASSLGRSPSSGYTF
V gene: TRBV7-2; clone size: .; D gene: TRBD1; J gene: TRBJ1-2; CDR3 DNA: TGTGCCAGCCCTGGGGGGCAGGGGGGTCGCCGCGGCTACACCTTC; CDR3 protein: CASPGGQGGRRGYTF
V gene: TRBV18; clone size: .; D gene: TRBD2; J gene: TRBJ2-3; CDR3 DNA: TGTGCCAGCTCACCAATTCTAGCGGGTAACACAGATACGCAGTATTTT; CDR3 protein: CASSPILAGNTDTQYF
V gene: TRBV5-1; clone size: .; D gene: TRBD1; J gene: TRBJ2-2; CDR3 DNA: TGCGCCAGCAGCTCGACCGGGACAGGGAACACCGGGGAGCTGTTTTTT; CDR3 protein: CASSSTGTGNTGELFF
V gene: TRBV4-1; clone size: few; D gene: TRBD2; J gene: TRBJ2-7; CDR3 DNA: TGCGCCAGCAGCCAAGGGACTAGCGGCTACGAGCAGTACTTC; CDR3 protein: CASSQGTSGYEQYF
V gene: TRBV6-1; clone size: few; D gene: .; J gene: TRBJ2-5; CDR3 DNA: TGTGCCAGCAGTGAAGTAAGAGGACAGTCCTCTAAAGAGACCCAGTACTTC; CDR3 protein: CASSEVRGQSSKETQYF
V gene: TRBV9; clone size: .; D gene: TRBD2; J gene: TRBJ2-5; CDR3 DNA: TGTGCCAGCAGCGTAGGGGCAGCGGGGGGGTTTCCGGAGACCCAGTACTTC; CDR3 protein: CASSVGAAGGFPETQYF